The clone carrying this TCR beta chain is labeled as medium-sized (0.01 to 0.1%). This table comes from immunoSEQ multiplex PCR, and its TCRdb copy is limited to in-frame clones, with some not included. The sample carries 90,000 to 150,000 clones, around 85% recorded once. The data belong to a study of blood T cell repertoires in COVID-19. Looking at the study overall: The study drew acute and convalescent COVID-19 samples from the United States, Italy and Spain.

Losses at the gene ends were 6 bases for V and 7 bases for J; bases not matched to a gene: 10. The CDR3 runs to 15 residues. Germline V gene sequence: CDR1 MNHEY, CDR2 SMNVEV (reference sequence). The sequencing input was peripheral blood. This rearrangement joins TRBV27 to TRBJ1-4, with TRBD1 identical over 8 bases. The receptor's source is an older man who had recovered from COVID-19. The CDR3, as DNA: TGTGCCAGCAGCCAGGACAGGGTTCGGGTTGAAAAACTGTTTTTT. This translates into CASSQDRVRVEKLFF.